The 25 T cell receptor beta chains in this list originate from one sample, sequenced in a study of T cells in Graves' hyperthyroidism and ophthalmopathy. Amplified regions were TCR beta CDR3 sequences from RNA transcripts. Carried out on the TCR CDR3, a first-round RT-PCR used the HTBI primer set. TCRdb independently ran MiXCR on the multiplex PCR reads; one entry per CDR3 protein. This table has about 560,000 distinct CDR3 sequences, about half appearing once. What was sequenced was peripheral blood or thyroid tissue (not recorded which). These TCRs come from a woman aged 18-35 years with Graves' hyperthyroidism.

Only a few counts were recorded for this clonotype. The V gene is TRBV5-1, the J gene TRBJ1-1; no definite D call. The CDR3 covers 14 residues. V lost 0 bases to trimming and J lost 11 bases, with 17 bases between them. CDR1 is SGHRS, CDR2 YFSETQ, per germline. CDR3 DNA: TGCGCCAGCAGCTTGGAGGCGGCAGGCCGCTTCGCTTTCTTT. Translated: CASSLEAAGRFAFF.

This clonotype was counted only a few times. This chain joins TRBV7-9 and TRBJ1-2, with D unresolved. Trimming took 3 bases from V and 0 from J, leaving 8 bases between them. Germline V gives CDR1 SEHNR, CDR2 FQNEAQ (reference sequence). This CDR3 has 14 residues. The CDR3 nucleotides are TGTGCCAGCAGCTTGCGATTACCTAACTATGGCTACACCTTC. Translated, it gives CASSLRLPNYGYTF.

In regard to this clonotype: An end of the junction differs from the germline gene, which may be a read error. The V and J genes are TRBV24-1 and TRBJ1-1; no clear D gene. The CDR3 is 12 residues long. Germline lookup yields CDR1 KGHDR and CDR2 SFDVKD. The CDR3 DNA sequence: TGTGCCAGCAGTGTTCCCGGTTCAAGAGCTTTCTTT. Its protein product is CASSVPGSRAFF.

This chain links TRBV2 with TRBJ2-7; 9 nucleotides line up with TRBD2. With V trimmed by 5 bases and J by 4 bases, 15 bases remained unmatched. The V gene's germline CDR1 is SNHLY and CDR2 FYNNEI. The CDR3 has 17 amino acids. CDR3 amino acids: CASSLGLAGPKGYEQYF. The DNA for the CDR3 is TGTGCCAGCAGTTTAGGCCTAGCGGGACCCAAAGGGTACGAGCAGTACTTC.

This clonotype was detected only a few times. The rearrangement joins TRBV7-2 to TRBJ2-7; 7 positions match TRBD2. V dropped 1 base and J dropped 0; count of bases not matched to a gene: 6. This CDR3 region has 16 residues. Germline-derived CDR1 and CDR2 are SGHTA and FQGNSA. The CDR3 reads CASSLGGGWASYEQYF. CDR3 nucleotides: TGTGCCAGCAGCTTAGGGGGGGGTTGGGCCTCCTACGAGCAGTACTTC.

In regard to this clonotype: This clone may be a read error of a much larger clone one base away. The V gene is TRBV7-6, the J gene TRBJ2-5, with TRBD1 as a possible D gene (6 bases). Germline V gives CDR1 SGHVS, CDR2 FNYEAQ. This CDR3 contains 13 residues. The V end was cut by 5 bases, the J end by 3 bases, with 10 bases between. The CDR3 loop reads CASSPRTEETQYF. The CDR3 DNA follows: TGTGCCAGCAGCCCCCGGACAGAAGAGACCCAGTACTTC. Using reference TRBV7-6 and TRBJ2-5 for the parts outside the CDR3, the full variable domain is GAGVSQSPRYKVTKRGQDVALRCDPISGHVSLYWYRQALGQGPEFLTYFNYEAQQDKSGLPNDRFSAERPEGSISTLTIQRTEQRDSAMYRCASSPRTEETQYFGPGTRLLVL.

The V gene is TRBV6-4, the J gene TRBJ2-5; D is ambiguous. Trimming pared 6 bases from V and 4 bases from J, leaving 18 bases between. The length of the CDR3 is 15 residues. Germline-derived CDR1 and CDR2 are MRHNA and SNTAGT. The CDR3 DNA is TGTGCCAGCAGCGTATCGGGCAGCGCCAGAGAGACCCAGTACTTC. It specifies CASSVSGSARETQYF.

About this clonotype itself: A much larger clone differs from this one at a single base, so this may be a read error. The chain combines TRBV6-1 with TRBJ1-4, with D unclear. Germline V gives CDR1 MNHNS, CDR2 SASEGT. CDR3 length equals 14 residues. Trimming removed 6 bases at V and 3 bases at J, with 11 bases between. CDR3 sequence reads: CASSREPANEKLFF. DNA of the CDR3: TGTGCCAGCAGCCGGGAGCCCGCTAATGAAAAACTGTTTTTT.

In its sample, this clonotype was seen a few times. The chain links TRBV7-8 to TRBJ2-7; D may match TRBD1 or TRBD2 (5 bases each). There are 13 residues in the CDR3. With 1 base removed from V and 6 bases from J, the gap between germline ends came to 10 bases. Germline values: CDR1 SGHVS, CDR2 FQNEAQ. DNA for the CDR3: TGTGCCAGCAGCTTAGGGGGACCGCTCGAGCAGTACTTC. This encodes CASSLGGPLEQYF.

The chain recombines TRBV19 with TRBJ1-5, with D possibly TRBD1 on 6 matching bases. The V end was cut by 3 bases, the J end by 5 bases, with 14 bases between. From germline, CDR1 is LNHDA and CDR2 SQIVND (reference sequence). The CDR3 is made up of 15 amino acids. CDR3 nucleotide sequence: TGTGCCAGTAGTATTAACTTAAGGGGGGATCAGCCCCAGCATTTT. Its protein product is CASSINLRGDQPQHF.

The gene calls are TRBV15 and TRBJ1-6, with D tentatively TRBD1 (6 bases). The V gene lost 8 bases and the J gene lost 10 bases, with 18 bases spanning the gap. The CDR3 extends over 14 amino acids. Germline V CDR1 and CDR2: LNHNV, YYDKDF (reference sequence). This chain's CDR3 is CATRRGGVRSPLHF. The CDR3 DNA sequence: TGTGCCACCCGCCGGGGGGGCGTAAGGTCACCCCTCCACTTT. Together with reference TRBV15 and TRBJ1-6, the CDR3 gives the full variable domain: DAMVIQNPRYQVTQFGKPVTLSCSQTLNHNVMYWYQQKSSQAPKLLFHYYDKDFNNEADTPDNFQSRRPNTSFCFLDIRSPGLGDTAMYLCATRRGGVRSPLHFGNGTRLTVT.

V gene TRBV7-9 combines with J gene TRBJ1-3, with a possible D match to TRBD1 (6 bases). The germline V and J ends were trimmed by 6 bases and 4 bases, with 22 bases remaining between them. CDR1 is SEHNR, CDR2 FQNEAQ, per germline (reference sequence). The length of the CDR3 is 17 residues. CDR3 nucleotide sequence: TGTGCCAGCAGGTTGATACAGGGCGCAGAGCCCGGAAACACCATATATTTT. It specifies CASRLIQGAEPGNTIYF.

This clonotype was seen many times. At one end the junction does not follow the germline gene, possibly because of a read error. V and J are TRBV7-9 and TRBJ1-2, with D possibly TRBD1 on 5 matching bases. Germline values: CDR1 SEHNR, CDR2 FQNEAQ (reference sequence). This CDR3 is 12 amino acids long. The CDR3 nucleotides read TGTGCCAGCAGCTTCTCGGAGGGACCCTGCTCCTTC. Translating it yields CASSFSEGPCSF.

This clonotype was counted a few times. The chain has TRBV9 and TRBJ1-6, with D uncertain. The CDR3 has 15 residues. CDR1 and CDR2 (germline): SGDLS, YYNGEE. The V and J ends lost 0 bases and 10 bases respectively, with 14 bases between them. CDR3 in DNA: TGTGCCAGCAGCGTAGCGTGGAGGGAAAACTCACCCCTCCACTTT. It specifies CASSVAWRENSPLHF.

V is TRBV7-2 and J is TRBJ2-7; 8 bases are shared with TRBD2. The ends lost 5 bases at V and 7 bases at J; junction bases unmatched: 13. Germline CDR1 SGHTA, CDR2 FQGNSA. The CDR3 runs 15 residues. The CDR3, as DNA: TGTGCCAGCAGCCAAGGCCCCGGGAGGGCGAGTGAGCAGTACTTC. This encodes CASSQGPGRASEQYF.

The chain combines TRBV20-1 with TRBJ2-5; 10 positions agree with TRBD2. Germline trimming cut 0 bases from V and 3 bases from J; bases unmatched to any gene: 7. This CDR3 comprises 16 residues. Germline-derived CDR1 and CDR2 are DFQATT and SNEGSKA (reference sequence). CDR3 region: CSARDLSGREEETQYF. In DNA, the CDR3 is TGCAGTGCTAGAGATTTGAGCGGGAGGGAGGAAGAGACCCAGTACTTC.

This clonotype was picked up one time. A read error may explain this, as a much larger clone is one base away. The V call is TRBV19, the J call TRBJ2-5; 7 nucleotides line up with TRBD2. The CDR3 is 13 residues long. CDR1 and CDR2 (germline): LNHDA, SQIVND (reference sequence). V trimming: 1 base; J trimming: 7 bases; junction bases outside the gene matches: 3. Here the CDR3 reads CASSIGERGTQYF. CDR3 DNA sequence: TGTGCCAGTAGTATAGGAGAGCGGGGGACCCAGTACTTC.

The chain employs TRBV14 and TRBJ2-7, with D tentatively TRBD1 (5 bases). V was clipped by 6 bases and J by 6 bases, with 18 bases between them. Germline V CDR1 and CDR2: SGHDN, FVKESK. The CDR3 is 14 residues long. For the CDR3, the DNA is TGTGCCAGCAGTCGACGCAGGGCTACGGGCGAGCAGTACTTC. It yields the protein CASSRRRATGEQYF.

This rearrangement joins TRBV12-3 or TRBV12-4 to TRBJ1-2; TRBD1 matches at 7 bases. Trimming at V came to 3 bases and at J to 5 bases, leaving 9 bases not matched to a gene. The CDR3 has 15 amino acids. This CDR3 reads CASSFGLTGMYGYTF. CDR3 in DNA: TGTGCCAGCAGTTTCGGTCTGACAGGGATGTATGGCTACACCTTC.

The J gene is TRBJ1-5, the V gene TRBV24-1; D gene unclear. The CDR3 spans 12 residues. CDR1 is KGHDR, CDR2 SFDVKD, per germline. The V and J ends lost 9 bases and 5 bases respectively, with 10 bases between them. The CDR3 nucleotides read TGTGCCACCGGGAGGGTCGATCAGCCCCAGCATTTT. This sequence encodes CATGRVDQPQHF.

The chain links TRBV14 to TRBJ1-2; D remains unclear. Germline V gene sequence: CDR1 SGHDN, CDR2 FVKESK. CDR3 length: 14 residues. V was shortened by 2 bases and J by 4 bases, with 11 bases between the two germline ends. Here the CDR3 DNA reads TGTGCCAGCAGCCAAAGAGGGCTCGTCTATGGCTACACCTTC. Its protein product is CASSQRGLVYGYTF.

The V and J genes are TRBV7-8 and TRBJ2-5; D is ambiguous. The CDR3 loop spans 15 amino acids. Germline assignment: CDR1 SGHVS and CDR2 FQNEAQ. The V end was cut by 5 bases, the J end by 2 bases, with 15 bases between. The CDR3 protein is CASSRQGNAQETQYF. For the CDR3, the DNA is TGTGCCAGCAGCCGCCAAGGAAACGCACAAGAGACCCAGTACTTC. Variable domain in full (rest from reference TRBV7-8 and TRBJ2-5): GAGVSQSPRYKVAKRGQDVALRCDPISGHVSLFWYQQALGQGPEFLTYFQNEAQLDKSGLPSDRFFAERPEGSVSTLKIQRTQQEDSAVYLCASSRQGNAQETQYFGPGTRLLVL.

The rearrangement links TRBV12-5 to TRBJ1-1; no firm D call. This CDR3 region has 11 residues. The germline V gene has CDR1 LGHNT and CDR2 FRNRAP. Trimming left V 6 bases short and J 11 bases short, with 13 bases between. The CDR3 reads CASGAAAEAFF. DNA of the CDR3: TGTGCTAGTGGCGCCGCAGCCGAGGCTTTCTTT.

In this sample, this clonotype turned up a few times. The J gene is TRBJ1-1, the V gene TRBV25-1, with 7 nucleotides matching TRBD1. V lost 2 bases, J lost 5 bases, and 5 bases stayed unmatched. This CDR3 has 14 amino acids. The germline V gene has CDR1 MGHDK and CDR2 SYGVNS. Written as DNA, the CDR3 is TGTGCCAGCAGTGAAAACAGGGGAGGTACTGAAGCTTTCTTT. Translation gives CASSENRGGTEAFF.

V and J are TRBV2 and TRBJ1-5; 9 positions match TRBD1. CDR3 length: 15 amino acids. Trimming removed 5 bases from V and 4 bases from J; junction bases left unmatched: 6. The germline CDR1 and CDR2 sequences are SNHLY and FYNNEI. As DNA, the CDR3 is TGTGCCAGCAGTAGTAGGGACAGGGAGAATCAGCCCCAGCATTTT. Its translation is CASSSRDRENQPQHF.